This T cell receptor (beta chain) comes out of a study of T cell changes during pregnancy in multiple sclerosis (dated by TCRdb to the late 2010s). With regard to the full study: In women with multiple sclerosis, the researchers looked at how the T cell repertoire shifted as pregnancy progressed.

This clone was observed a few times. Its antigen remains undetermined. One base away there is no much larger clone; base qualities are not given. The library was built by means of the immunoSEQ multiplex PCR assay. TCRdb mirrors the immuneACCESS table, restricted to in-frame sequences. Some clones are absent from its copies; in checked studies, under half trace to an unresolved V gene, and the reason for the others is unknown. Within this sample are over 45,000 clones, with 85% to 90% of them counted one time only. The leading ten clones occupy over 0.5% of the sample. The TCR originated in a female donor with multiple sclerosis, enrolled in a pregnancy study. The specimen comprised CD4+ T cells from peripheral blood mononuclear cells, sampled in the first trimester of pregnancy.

The base sequence is TGTGCCAGCAGCTTGGTACAGGGTGACACCGGGGAGCTGTTTTTT. Its protein reads: CASSLVQGDTGELFF. This sequence uses TRBV5-6 and TRBJ2-2; a weak D assignment points to TRBD1 (6 bases agree). Trimming costs V 0 bases and J 3 bases, and their ends lie 9 bases apart. The CDR3, from cysteine to phenylalanine, totals 15 residues. Solely the CDR3 DNA is kept, with 45 bases framed from the first base. The CDR1 and CDR2 encoded by the germline V gene are SGHDT and YYEEEE.